Listed below are T cell receptor beta chains from one sample, sequenced in a study of beta chain features in type 1 diabetes. TCRdb's copy holds only in-frame clones and misses some; the assay was immunoSEQ multiplex PCR. In the table there are about 150,000 clones, 7.5% to 10% of which are singletons. The sample consisted of central memory CD4+ T cells from blood. The receptors shown here come from a young man in good health. The CDR3 runs from the conserved cysteine through the conserved F or W. The D gene is left open where the match is weak. Expanded clones are given a class, and other clones once, few, many or no size at all.

D gene | clone size | J gene | V gene | CDR3 protein | CDR3 DNA
- | few | TRBJ2-5 | TRBV5-4 | CASSHAQAHGTQYF | TGTGCCAGCAGCCATGCGCAGGCCCATGGGACCCAGTACTTC
- | - | TRBJ2-5 | TRBV5-6 | CASSLLETQYF | TGTGCCAGCAGCTTGCTGGAGACCCAGTACTTC
- | few | TRBJ2-5 | TRBV7-2 | CASSPYSPGTQYF | TGTGCCAGCAGCCCGTATAGCCCCGGGACCCAGTACTTC
TRBD2 | few | TRBJ2-1 | TRBV18 | CASSPPSGGGASEQFF | TGTGCCAGCTCACCACCTTCCGGCGGGGGGGCATCTGAGCAGTTCTTC
TRBD1 | - | TRBJ2-7 | TRBV6-5 | CASSYRTGDSYEQYF | TGTGCCAGCAGTTACAGGACAGGGGACTCCTACGAGCAGTACTTC
- | - | TRBJ2-7 | TRBV4-2 | CASSYSGEGGEQYF | TGTGCCAGCAGCTATTCAGGAGAGGGTGGCGAGCAGTACTTC
TRBD1 | many | TRBJ2-3 | TRBV7-9 | CASRRTGLSTDTQYF | TGTGCCAGCAGGAGGACAGGCCTGAGCACAGATACGCAGTATTTT
TRBD2 | few | TRBJ2-1 | TRBV7-2 | CASSSKAGASYNEQFF | TGTGCCAGCAGCTCAAAAGCGGGGGCCTCCTACAATGAGCAGTTCTTC
TRBD2 | few | TRBJ2-3 | TRBV4-3 | CASSQDVAGNTQYF | TGCGCCAGCAGCCAAGACGTAGCGGGGAATACGCAGTATTTT
TRBD2 | few | TRBJ2-7 | TRBV6-1 | CASSVDYEAGGEQYF | TGTGCCAGCAGTGTCGATTATGAAGCGGGAGGCGAGCAGTACTTC
- | - | TRBJ1-1 | TRBV6-5 | CASSYRGYTEAFF | TGTGCCAGCAGTTACAGGGGGTACACTGAAGCTTTCTTT
- | - | TRBJ2-6 | TRBV28 | CASSQRSGANVLTF | TGTGCCAGCAGTCAGAGGTCTGGGGCCAACGTCCTGACTTTC
TRBD1 | many | TRBJ2-7 | TRBV29-1 | CSVERGQGSYEQYF | TGCAGCGTTGAGCGTGGACAGGGCTCCTACGAGCAGTACTTC
TRBD2 | - | TRBJ2-5 | TRBV7-2 | CASTPGGGHQETQYF | TGTGCCAGCACCCCCGGGGGGGGGCATCAAGAGACCCAGTACTTC
TRBD2 | few | TRBJ2-1 | TRBV30 | CACKGGGGGFEQFF | TGTGCCTGCAAAGGCGGGGGGGGCGGGTTTGAGCAGTTCTTC
- | - | TRBJ1-4 | TRBV14 | CASSQSITALNEKLFF | TGTGCCAGCAGCCAATCTATTACAGCACTTAATGAAAAACTGTTTTTT
- | few | TRBJ2-6 | TRBV9 | CASSVDLGANVLTF | TGTGCCAGCAGCGTAGATCTAGGGGCCAACGTCCTGACTTTC
- | - | TRBJ1-5 | TRBV7-3 | CASSANGGAGQPQHF | TGTGCCAGCAGCGCCAACGGGGGGGCAGGGCAGCCCCAGCATTTT
TRBD2 | - | TRBJ2-1 | TRBV9 | CASSLTPGTSYGNEQFF | TGTGCCAGCAGCCTAACCCCCGGGACTAGCTATGGAAATGAGCAGTTCTTC
TRBD1 | - | TRBJ2-6 | TRBV5-4 | CASSFDRGPSGANVLTF | TGTGCCAGCAGCTTTGACAGGGGGCCTTCTGGGGCCAACGTCCTGACTTTC
TRBD1 | few | TRBJ2-5 | TRBV5-1 | CASSLQGQNQETQYF | TGCGCCAGCAGCCTGCAGGGACAGAATCAAGAGACCCAGTACTTC
TRBD2 | - | TRBJ2-1 | TRBV2 | CASRGTSGDNEQFF | TGTGCCAGCAGGGGGACTAGCGGAGACAATGAGCAGTTCTTC
TRBD1 | many | TRBJ1-1 | TRBV30 | CAWSPGTGVTEAFF | TGTGCCTGGAGCCCCGGGACAGGGGTCACTGAAGCTTTCTTT
TRBD1 | few | TRBJ1-1 | TRBV7-2 | CASSYQQGQTEAFF | TGTGCCAGCAGCTACCAACAGGGGCAGACTGAAGCTTTCTTT
TRBD1 | - | TRBJ1-2 | TRBV29-1 | CSVTDRVGGYTF | TGCAGCGTGACCGACAGGGTGGGGGGCTACACCTTC
- | - | TRBJ2-7 | TRBV6-6 | CASSYSRYEQYF | TGTGCCAGCAGTTACTCGAGGTACGAGCAGTACTTC
- | - | TRBJ2-5 | TRBV19 | CASSMTRGVETQYF | TGTGCCAGTAGTATGACCAGGGGTGTAGAGACCCAGTACTTC
- | few | TRBJ1-2 | TRBV7-9 | CASSLTGRGYGYTF | TGTGCCAGCAGCTTAACAGGAAGGGGCTATGGCTACACCTTC
TRBD1 | few | TRBJ1-2 | TRBV5-1 | CASSLTGAGDYGYTF | TGCGCCAGCAGCTTGACAGGGGCGGGTGACTATGGCTACACCTTC
TRBD1 | few | TRBJ2-5 | TRBV7-9 | CASSLRQGVKETQYF | TGTGCCAGCAGCTTAAGGCAGGGGGTAAAAGAGACCCAGTACTTC
- | - | TRBJ1-5 | TRBV2 | CAVGGGNQPQHF | TGTGCCGTGGGGGGAGGCAATCAGCCCCAGCATTTT
- | many | TRBJ2-7 | TRBV30 | CAWRASVSGEQYF | TGTGCCTGGAGAGCCAGCGTATCTGGAGAGCAGTACTTC
TRBD1 | few | TRBJ1-2 | TRBV5-5 | CASSYRGISRGYTF | TGTGCCAGCAGCTACAGGGGAATCTCTCGAGGCTACACCTTC
TRBD2 | - | TRBJ2-5 | TRBV4-2 | CASSRGLAWETQYF | TGTGCCAGCAGCCGGGGACTAGCATGGGAGACCCAGTACTTC
TRBD1 | few | TRBJ1-1 | TRBV18 | CASSPGFAGQGSGTEAFF | TGTGCCAGCTCACCAGGATTCGCGGGACAGGGTTCGGGGACTGAAGCTTTCTTT
TRBD1 | few | TRBJ2-1 | TRBV4-2 | CASSQEGQGARYNEQFF | TGTGCCAGCAGCCAAGAAGGACAGGGGGCGAGATACAATGAGCAGTTCTTC
- | many | TRBJ2-1 | TRBV28 | CASSLAVTYNEQFF | TGTGCCAGCAGTCTCGCGGTGACCTACAATGAGCAGTTCTTC
TRBD2 | - | TRBJ2-3 | TRBV6-1 | CASSVVAGRGTDTQYF | TGTGCCAGCAGTGTCGTAGCGGGGAGGGGCACAGATACGCAGTATTTT
- | few | TRBJ2-5 | TRBV28 | CASSLSGSQETQYF | TGTGCCAGCAGTTTATCAGGGTCCCAAGAGACCCAGTACTTC
TRBD1 | - | TRBJ2-7 | TRBV7-6 | CASSLGDGQAYEQYF | TGTGCCAGCAGCTTAGGGGACGGACAGGCCTACGAGCAGTACTTC
- | - | TRBJ1-2 | TRBV30 | CAWSLGLGYTF | TGTGCCTGGAGTCTAGGACTTGGCTACACCTTC
- | - | TRBJ2-2 | TRBV7-2 | CASSPVADPNTGELFF | TGTGCCAGCAGCCCCGTAGCGGACCCAAACACCGGGGAGCTGTTTTTT
- | few | TRBJ1-5 | TRBV19 | CASSIGPLGVAPRPQHF | TGTGCCAGTAGTATCGGGCCACTCGGGGTAGCCCCCAGGCCCCAGCATTTT
TRBD1 | - | TRBJ2-7 | TRBV5-1 | CASSFETGGGGHEQYF | TGCGCCAGCAGCTTTGAAACAGGGGGCGGTGGCCACGAGCAGTACTTC
- | few | TRBJ1-5 | TRBV6-5 | CASNYQPQHF | TGTGCCAGCAACTATCAGCCCCAGCATTTT
- | few | TRBJ1-2 | TRBV14 | CASSQDRVAGAGGYTF | TGTGCCAGCAGCCAAGATAGGGTAGCGGGGGCAGGAGGCTACACCTTC
- | few | TRBJ1-1 | TRBV9 | CASSLGPGGGENTEAFF | TGTGCCAGCAGCCTTGGTCCGGGAGGGGGGGAGAACACTGAAGCTTTCTTT
TRBD2 | many | TRBJ2-1 | TRBV7-2 | CASSLDRGRGDNEQFF | TGTGCCAGCAGCTTAGATCGCGGGAGAGGAGACAATGAGCAGTTCTTC
TRBD1 | few | TRBJ2-7 | TRBV9 | CASSPYTTGQGINEQYF | TGTGCCAGCAGCCCCTATACCACGGGACAGGGGATAAACGAGCAGTACTTC
TRBD1 | few | TRBJ1-2 | TRBV9 | CASSVTGGIDYGYTF | TGTGCCAGCAGCGTGACAGGGGGCATTGACTATGGCTACACCTTC
TRBD1 | many | TRBJ1-2 | TRBV28 | CASSPVAGGGYTF | TGTGCCAGCAGCCCCGTGGCAGGGGGGGGCTACACCTTC
TRBD1 | many | TRBJ2-2 | TRBV5-1 | CASSRQGTTGELFF | TGCGCCAGCAGTCGACAGGGTACCACCGGGGAGCTGTTTTTT
TRBD1 | - | TRBJ2-2 | TRBV5-1 | CASSLEGQGASGELFF | TGCGCCAGCAGCTTGGAGGGACAGGGGGCTTCCGGGGAGCTGTTTTTT
- | - | TRBJ2-1 | TRBV11-2 | CASSLGEQYEQFF | TGTGCCAGCAGCTTAGGAGAACAGTATGAGCAGTTCTTC
- | many | TRBJ1-1 | TRBV4-2 | CASSRGGGSTEAFF | TGTGCCAGCAGTCGAGGCGGCGGGAGCACTGAAGCTTTCTTT
TRBD1 | few | TRBJ1-1 | TRBV18 | CASSPGTGSTEAFF | TGTGCCAGCTCACCCGGGACAGGGAGTACTGAAGCTTTCTTT
TRBD2 | few | TRBJ2-2 | TRBV11-2 | CASSRVLATNTGELFF | TGTGCCAGCAGCCGTGTACTAGCGACGAACACCGGGGAGCTGTTTTTT